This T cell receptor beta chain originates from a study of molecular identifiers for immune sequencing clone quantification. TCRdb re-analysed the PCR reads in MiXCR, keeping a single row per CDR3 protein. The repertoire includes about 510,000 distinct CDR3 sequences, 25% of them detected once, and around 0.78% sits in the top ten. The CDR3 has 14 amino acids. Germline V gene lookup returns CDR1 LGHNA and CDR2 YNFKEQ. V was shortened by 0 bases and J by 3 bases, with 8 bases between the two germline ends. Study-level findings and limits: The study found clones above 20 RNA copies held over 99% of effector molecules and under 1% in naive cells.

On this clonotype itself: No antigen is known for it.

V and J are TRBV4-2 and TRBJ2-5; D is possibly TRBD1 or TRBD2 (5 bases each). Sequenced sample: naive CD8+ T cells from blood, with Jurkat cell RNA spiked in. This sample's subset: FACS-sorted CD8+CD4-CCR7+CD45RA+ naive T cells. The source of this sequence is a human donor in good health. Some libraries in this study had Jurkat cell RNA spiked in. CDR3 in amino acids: CASSQDVGEETQYF. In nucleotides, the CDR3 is TGTGCCAGCAGCCAAGACGTGGGGGAAGAGACCCAGTACTTC.